These 14 T cell receptor beta chains were all obtained from the same sample, sequenced in a study of T cell changes during pregnancy in multiple sclerosis (dated by TCRdb to between 2019 and 2020). The protocol used for the library was the immunoSEQ multiplex PCR assay. Drawn from immuneACCESS, this table holds only the in-frame rearrangements with V and J called that TCRdb kept. Clones are partly lost; checked studies trace under half to an unresolved V gene and leave the rest unexplained. In all, the sample holds approximately 100,000 clones, and approximately 94% of those were seen once. The top ten clonotypes cover approximately 1% of the sample. The sample here was peripheral blood, taken before pregnancy. The receptors shown here come from a female donor with multiple sclerosis, enrolled in a pregnancy study.

This clone occurred a few times. CDR3 region: CASSIFGGTEAFF. In DNA form, the CDR3 reads TGTGCCAGTAGTATTTTCGGGGGGACTGAAGCTTTCTTT. This chain joins TRBV19 and TRBJ1-1; tentatively, D is TRBD1 (5 bases). This CDR3 spans 13 amino acids. Per the germline V gene, CDR1 is LNHDA and CDR2 is SQIVND (reference sequence). V was cut by 3 bases and J by 5 bases, with 10 bases left in between.

The chain couples TRBV12-5 to TRBJ2-3; TRBD1 is a possible D gene (6 bases). CDR3 length: 18 residues. Germline V gene sequence: CDR1 LGHNT, CDR2 FRNRAP. Trimming removed 1 base from V and 1 base from J, with 18 bases in between. For the CDR3, the DNA is TGTGCTAGTGGTTTGGGCCCGTACAGGGTAAACGGCACAGATACGCAGTATTTT. It translates to CASGLGPYRVNGTDTQYF.

This chain links TRBV4-1 with TRBJ1-4; D is perhaps TRBD1 (6 bases). V lost 1 base and J 4 bases, leaving 13 bases between the germline ends. Per germline, CDR1 MGHRA and CDR2 YSYEKL. The CDR3 sequence is 16 residues long. CDR3 amino acids: CASSQVQGLLNEKLFF. CDR3 in DNA: TGCGCCAGCAGCCAAGTACAGGGTCTCCTTAATGAAAAACTGTTTTTT.

This clone was seen only once. The chain couples TRBV30 to TRBJ1-2; D possibly corresponds to TRBD1 (5 bases). V lost 2 bases, J lost 4 bases, and 20 bases lay in between. CDR3 length: 16 amino acids. Per germline, CDR1 GTSNPN and CDR2 SVGIG (reference sequence). Here the CDR3 reads CAWSSRGGQHPYGYTF. Written as DNA, the CDR3 is TGTGCCTGGAGTTCGAGGGGAGGGCAGCACCCCTATGGCTACACCTTC.

The rearrangement uses TRBV9 and TRBJ1-3; TRBD1 matches 7 bases. Losses at the gene ends were 3 bases for V and 3 bases for J; bases not matched to a gene: 6. The CDR3 length is 15 residues. CDR1 SGDLS and CDR2 YYNGEE come from the germline V gene. In DNA, the CDR3 is TGTGCCAGCAGCGACCGAGGGGGCCATGGAAACACCATATATTTT. Its translation is CASSDRGGHGNTIYF.

This sequence joins TRBV9 and TRBJ2-3; 7 bases fit TRBD2. CDR1 and CDR2 (germline): SGDLS, YYNGEE. V dropped 2 bases and J dropped 6; count of bases not matched to a gene: 9. The CDR3 has 15 amino acids. The CDR3 protein is CASSVTSSTSDTQYF. CDR3 in DNA: TGTGCCAGCAGCGTGACTAGCTCGACTTCGGATACGCAGTATTTT. Drawing the rest from reference TRBV9 and TRBJ2-3, the complete variable domain is DSGVTQTPKHLITATGQRVTLRCSPRSGDLSVYWYQQSLDQGLQFLIQYYNGEERAKGNILERFSAQQFPDLHSELNLSSLELGDSALYFCASSVTSSTSDTQYFGPGTRLTVL.

This chain uses TRBV7-4 with TRBJ1-3; 8 bases are shared with TRBD1. Per the germline V gene, CDR1 is SGHVT and CDR2 is SQSDAQ. V lost 7 bases and J lost 0; bases outside the gene matches: 5. The CDR3 is 15 amino acids. CDR3 DNA sequence: TGTGCCAGCAACCCGGGACAGGCCTCTGGAAACACCATATATTTT. This translates into CASNPGQASGNTIYF. The full variable domain, in which reference TRBV7-4 and TRBJ1-3 provide the parts outside the CDR3, is GAGVSQSPRYKVAKRGRDVALRCDSISGHVTLYWYRQTLGQGSEVLTYSQSDAQRDKSGRPSGRFSAERPERSVSTLKIQRTEQGDSAVYLCASNPGQASGNTIYFGEGSWLTVV.

This clone was recorded a few times. The rearrangement uses TRBV27 and TRBJ2-7; 7 bases match TRBD1. V lost 4 bases and J lost 4; bases outside the gene matches: 4. CDR3 length: 13 residues. Germline assignment: CDR1 MNHEY and CDR2 SMNVEV (reference sequence). This CDR3 reads CASSWATGYEQYF. The CDR3 nucleotides read TGTGCCAGCAGTTGGGCGACAGGGTACGAGCAGTACTTC.

J is TRBJ2-2 and V is TRBV10-1; 9 bases are shared with TRBD1. The CDR3 contains 15 residues. Germline-derived CDR1 and CDR2 are WNHNN and SYGVQD (reference sequence). J was trimmed by 6 bases and V by 4 bases; bases with no gene match: 6. The CDR3 here is CASSADRGIAGELFF. DNA for the CDR3: TGCGCCAGCAGTGCCGACAGGGGGATAGCCGGGGAGCTGTTTTTT.

This sequence joins TRBV18 and TRBJ2-2, with D possibly being TRBD2 (6 bases). CDR1 and CDR2 from the germline V gene are KGHSH and LQKENI. The CDR3 has 16 amino acids. The V end lost 6 bases, the J end lost 6 bases, and 20 bases lay between the germline ends. The DNA of the CDR3 is TGTGCCAGCTCCCCCGGGACTTACCCTTTGGCCGGGGAGCTGTTTTTT. This sequence encodes CASSPGTYPLAGELFF.

The sample holds one count of this clone. V is TRBV5-4 and J is TRBJ2-3, with 10 bases that match TRBD2. The CDR3 sequence is 15 residues long. Germline CDR1 reads SGHNT; CDR2 reads YYREEE (reference sequence). With 2 bases clipped from V and 7 bases from J, the junction kept 7 bases outside the gene matches. The CDR3 nucleotides read TGTGCCAGCAGCTTAGGAATAGCGGGGGGAAATACGCAGTATTTT. This gives the protein CASSLGIAGGNTQYF. The full variable domain, its missing parts supplied by reference TRBV5-4 and TRBJ2-3, is ETGVTQSPTHLIKTRGQQVTLRCSSQSGHNTVSWYQQALGQGPQFIFQYYREEENGRGNFPPRFSGLQFPNYSSELNVNALELDDSALYLCASSLGIAGGNTQYFGPGTRLTVL.

V is TRBV30 and J is TRBJ2-7, with 9 bases identical to TRBD2. This CDR3 has 15 residues. V trimming: 3 bases; J trimming: 0 bases; junction bases outside the gene matches: 6. CDR1 is GTSNPN and CDR2 is SVGIG in the germline V gene (reference sequence). The chain's CDR3 is CAWRGFSGGSYEQYF. In DNA form, the CDR3 reads TGTGCCTGGAGAGGATTTAGCGGGGGCTCCTACGAGCAGTACTTC.

This chain links TRBV5-1 with TRBJ1-1, with TRBD1 matching 10 bases. The trim removed 4 bases at V and 10 bases at J, leaving 7 bases unmatched. The CDR3 has 13 amino acids. CDR1 is SGHRS, CDR2 YFSETQ, per germline. This CDR3 reads CASSRDRGSGAFF. The CDR3 DNA follows: TGCGCCAGCAGCAGGGACAGGGGTTCCGGAGCTTTCTTT. Looking up the rest from reference TRBV5-1 and TRBJ1-1 gives the full variable domain: KAGVTQTPRYLIKTRGQQVTLSCSPISGHRSVSWYQQTPGQGLQFLFEYFSETQRNKGNFPGRFSGRQFSNSRSEMNVSTLELGDSALYLCASSRDRGSGAFFGQGTRLTVV.

This rearrangement joins TRBV11-2 to TRBJ2-7; the match to TRBD1 covers 9 bases. Germline V gene lookup returns CDR1 SGHAT and CDR2 FQNNGV. The CDR3 length is 16 residues. J lost 0 bases, V lost 4 bases, and 7 bases had no gene match. For the CDR3, the DNA is TGTGCCAGCAGCTCATCGTCGACAGGGGGCTCCTACGAGCAGTACTTC. This sequence encodes CASSSSSTGGSYEQYF.